A selection of T cell receptor beta chains follows, all from one sample in a study of cytomegalovirus exposure and HLA in healthy donors. The repertoire was sequenced with immunoSEQ multiplex PCR; TCRdb's copy has only in-frame clones and lacks some. The sample data list roughly 120,000 clones. Sequences were obtained from PBMCs. The receptor set was obtained from a man in his forties in good health and CMV-seropositive. Each CDR3 is given with its conserved first and last residue. D genes are given only for firm matches.

D	V	length	J	DNA	CDR3
TRBD2	TRBV14	16	TRBJ2-3	TGTGCCAGCAGCCAGAGGGCGGGAGGCCGTCCAGATACGCAGTATTTT	CASSQRAGGRPDTQYF
TRBD1	TRBV14	14	TRBJ2-7	TGTGCCAGCAGCCCCGGGACAGGGCCCTACGAGCAGTACTTC	CASSPGTGPYEQYF
.	TRBV5-5	15	TRBJ1-2	TGTGCCAGCAGCTTGGTCGTAGGGGATCTGGATGGCTACACCTTC	CASSLVVGDLDGYTF
.	TRBV18	13	TRBJ2-2	TGTGCCAGCTCACCAGTGAGGTCCGGGGAGCTGTTTTTT	CASSPVRSGELFF
.	TRBV28	12	TRBJ2-7	TGTGCCAGCAGTTTTAGCTCCTACGAGCAGTACTTC	CASSFSSYEQYF
.	TRBV12-2	15	TRBJ2-7	TGTGCAAGTCGCTTAGCGGGACAGGAAACTAACGAGCAGTACTTC	CASRLAGQETNEQYF
.	TRBV28	15	TRBJ2-7	TGTGCCAGCAGTTTTTTAGTGGGACTGTTCTACGAGCAGTACTTC	CASSFLVGLFYEQYF
TRBD1	TRBV9	19	TRBJ2-6	TGTGCCAGCAGCGTAGTAGGGACAGGGGGAATGAATGGGGCCAACGTCCTGACTTTC	CASSVVGTGGMNGANVLTF
TRBD2	TRBV5-1	18	TRBJ2-1	TGCGCCAGCAGCTTGGATACGGGACTAGCGGGAGGAAACAGGGAGCAGTTCTTC	CASSLDTGLAGGNREQFF
.	TRBV5-4	15	TRBJ1-4	TGTGCCAGCAGCGGGACGACAGGAAGTAATGAAAAACTGTTTTTT	CASSGTTGSNEKLFF
.	TRBV7-8	15	TRBJ2-5	TGTGCCAGCAGCTTAGCGGGCAGGCCGAGCGAGACCCAGTACTTC	CASSLAGRPSETQYF
TRBD1	TRBV6-1	14	TRBJ1-5	TGTGCCAGCAGTGAAACAGGGGGCATTCAGCCCCAGCATTTT	CASSETGGIQPQHF
TRBD2	TRBV9	15	TRBJ2-7	TGTGCCAGCAGCGTTGGCGTACTAGCGGCGTACGAGCAGTACTTC	CASSVGVLAAYEQYF
.	TRBV9	16	TRBJ2-3	TGTGCCAGCAGCGCCGGGTCTCACACCTCTCCAGATACGCAGTATTTT	CASSAGSHTSPDTQYF
TRBD1	TRBV7-9	17	TRBJ2-7	TGTGCCAGCAGCTTAGTTCGCCGGACAGGGGACGTCCTCGGGCAGTACTTC	CASSLVRRTGDVLGQYF
.	TRBV7-3	14	TRBJ2-3	TGTGCCAGCAGCTTAGGCAGGGCAACAGATACGCAGTATTTT	CASSLGRATDTQYF
TRBD1	TRBV6-5	13	TRBJ1-5	TGTGCCAGCAGAGACAGGGGAAATCAGCCCCAGCATTTT	CASRDRGNQPQHF
TRBD1	TRBV11-2	15	TRBJ2-1	TGTGCCAGCAGCCCCGGGACAGGGCCCTACAATGAGCAGTTCTTC	CASSPGTGPYNEQFF
.	TRBV14	16	TRBJ2-7	TGTGCCAGCAGCCAAGATAAGGCTCTAGTAATCCACGAGCAGTACTTC	CASSQDKALVIHEQYF
.	TRBV14	12	TRBJ2-1	TGTGCCAGCAGCTACTATTCACGCGAGCAGTTCTTC	CASSYYSREQFF
TRBD2	TRBV2	14	TRBJ2-3	TGTGCCAGCAGTGACGGCGGGAGGACCGATACGCAGTATTTT	CASSDGGRTDTQYF
.	TRBV2	15	TRBJ1-1	TGTGCCAGCAGTGGTACAGCCAGTTTGAACACTGAAGCTTTCTTT	CASSGTASLNTEAFF
TRBD1	TRBV10-2	12	TRBJ1-1	TGCGCCAGCAGTGGGGGACAGGGTGAAGCTTTCTTT	CASSGGQGEAFF
.	TRBV11-2	15	TRBJ2-6	TGTGCCAGCAGCTCTACAGGCACCCAATCTTGGGTCCTGACTTTC	CASSSTGTQSWVLTF
TRBD2	TRBV7-9	19	TRBJ2-2	TGTGCCAGCAGTCCACTAGGACTAGCCCCGAGTGGGTCCGCCGGGGAGCTGTTTTTT	CASSPLGLAPSGSAGELFF
TRBD1	TRBV28	15	TRBJ1-1	TGTGCCAGCAGTTTAGGGACAGTGATGAACACTGAAGCTTTCTTT	CASSLGTVMNTEAFF
.	TRBV11-2	11	TRBJ2-7	TGTGCCAGCAGCCAGTACTACGAGCAGTACTTC	CASSQYYEQYF
.	TRBV28	15	TRBJ2-7	TGTGCCAGCAGAACTAATGGACAGTGGACCTACGAGCAGTACTTC	CASRTNGQWTYEQYF
.	TRBV27	14	TRBJ2-1	TGTGCCAGCAGTCCCCGTGGGGGCGGGAATGAGCAGTTCTTC	CASSPRGGGNEQFF
.	TRBV5-1	12	TRBJ2-7	TGCGCCAGCAGCGGGGACACTCCCGAGCAGTACTTC	CASSGDTPEQYF